A selection of T cell receptor beta chains follows, all from one sample in a study of T-cell reconstitution after alpha-beta-depleted transplantation in children. TCRdb re-called the PCR reads with MiXCR, one entry per CDR3 protein. The table has almost 400,000 distinct CDR3 sequences, roughly 21% seen once. The sample was PBMCs from the stem cell graft donor, taken from the stem cell graft. The receptors here all came from a human donor who donated a stem cell graft to a child with acute myeloid leukemia. Both conserved end residues are part of each CDR3. D genes are given only for firm matches. Expanded clones get a size class; other rows say once, few or many, or leave the size out.

J gene | clone size | CDR3 length | D gene | V gene | CDR3 DNA | CDR3 protein
TRBJ2-6 | . | 17 | . | TRBV12-3/TRBV12-4 | TGTGCCAGCACCACCGGGGCGGTGAATTCTGGGGCCAACGTCCTGACTTTC | CASTTGAVNSGANVLTF
TRBJ2-3 | few | 16 | . | TRBV6-4 | TGTGCCAGCAGTGACCCTCCGGATCGGTTTATCGATACGCAGTATTTT | CASSDPPDRFIDTQYF
TRBJ2-3 | . | 14 | . | TRBV27 | TGTGCCAGCAGTTTATCGGGGATCACAGAAACGCAGTATTTT | CASSLSGITETQYF
TRBJ2-1 | . | 17 | TRBD2 | TRBV12-3/TRBV12-4 | TGTGCCAGCAGTTCCAGAGGAGGGACTAGCGGGAGCAATGAGCAGTTCTTC | CASSSRGGTSGSNEQFF
TRBJ2-5 | . | 14 | . | TRBV5-5 | TGTGCCAGCAGCTTGGATGGGGCGGAAGAGACCCAGTACTTC | CASSLDGAEETQYF
TRBJ2-7 | . | 14 | . | TRBV27 | TGTGCCAGCACCACTCCGGGACCTACCTACGAGCAGTACTTC | CASTTPGPTYEQYF
TRBJ2-1 | . | 15 | TRBD2 | TRBV28 | TGTGCCAGCAGCCCGCCGGGGGGTGGGTACAATGAGCAGTTCTTC | CASSPPGGGYNEQFF
TRBJ1-1 | . | 15 | TRBD1 | TRBV4-1 | TGCGCCAGCAGCTCACGACAGGGGGGTAGTGTTGAAGCTTTCTTT | CASSSRQGGSVEAFF
TRBJ2-7 | many | 15 | TRBD1 | TRBV25-1 | TGTGCCAGCAGTGGATTCGGACAGGGGCCCTACGAGCAGTACTTC | CASSGFGQGPYEQYF
TRBJ2-4 | . | 15 | . | TRBV28 | TGTGCCAGCAGCTTACGACAGGTAGCCAAAAACATTCAGTACTTC | CASSLRQVAKNIQYF
TRBJ2-1 | many | 11 | . | TRBV12-3/TRBV12-4 | TGTGCCAGCGAGAGATACAATGAGCAGTTCTTC | CASERYNEQFF
TRBJ2-1 | . | 19 | TRBD1 | TRBV14 | TGTGCCAGCAGCCAAGATCGCTTGGGGACAGGGGGCCAGGTCGGTGAGCAGTTCTTC | CASSQDRLGTGGQVGEQFF
TRBJ2-1 | . | 14 | . | TRBV11-2 | TGTGCCAGCCGACATCAGTTCGGGGACAATGAGCAGTTCTTC | CASRHQFGDNEQFF
TRBJ2-3 | few | 14 | . | TRBV15 | TGTGCCACCAGCAGAGGGAGCCTAGTCTCGGCGCAGTATTTT | CATSRGSLVSAQYF
TRBJ2-3 | few | 18 | TRBD1 | TRBV7-2 | TGTGCCAGCAGCTCAGCCCGGACAGGTCTATTGGACACAGATACGCAGTATTTT | CASSSARTGLLDTDTQYF
TRBJ2-7 | few | 14 | TRBD1 | TRBV5-1 | TGCGCCAGCAGCGTGCGGGACAGGGGACACGAGCAGTACTTC | CASSVRDRGHEQYF
TRBJ2-7 | once | 13 | . | TRBV12-3/TRBV12-4 | TGTGCCAGCACGCAGACTGGCCTCTACGAGCAGTACTTC | CASTQTGLYEQYF
TRBJ2-7 | once | 17 | TRBD1 | TRBV6-1 | TGTGCCAGCAGTGAGCAGGGGGCTCTACGCTCGGGTTACGAGCAGTACTTC | CASSEQGALRSGYEQYF
TRBJ1-5 | few | 12 | . | TRBV12-3/TRBV12-4 | TGTGCCAGCAGGCTTGGGGGACAGCCCCAGCATTTT | CASRLGGQPQHF
TRBJ2-2 | . | 16 | TRBD2 | TRBV27 | TGTGCCAGCCACCCTAGCGGAAGCGCGAACACCGGGGAGCTGTTTTTT | CASHPSGSANTGELFF
TRBJ1-2 | many | 14 | . | TRBV25-1 | TGTGCCAGCAGTCCAACTCTAGGGCCTTATGGCTACACCTTC | CASSPTLGPYGYTF
TRBJ2-7 | many | 11 | . | TRBV6-5 | TGTGCCAGCAGTTACTCCGGAAGGCAGTACTTC | CASSYSGRQYF
TRBJ1-5 | few | 17 | . | TRBV2 | TGTGCCACCCATGCTAACCGGCAGGAGGCCAGCAATCAGCCCCAGCATTTT | CATHANRQEASNQPQHF
TRBJ2-7 | . | 13 | . | TRBV12-3/TRBV12-4 | TGTGCCAGCAGTTTATCTGCCGCCTACGAGCAGTACTTC | CASSLSAAYEQYF
TRBJ2-1 | few | 14 | . | TRBV24-1 | TGTGCCACCAGTGATTTCCGGGACCTTAATGAGCAGTTCTTC | CATSDFRDLNEQFF
TRBJ1-3 | . | 13 | . | TRBV6-1 | TGTGCCAGCACGCCGTACTCTGGAAACACCATATATTTT | CASTPYSGNTIYF
TRBJ2-7 | many | 14 | . | TRBV6-5 | TGTGCCAGCAGTCCTTCCGGGACGGTATACGAGCAGTACTTC | CASSPSGTVYEQYF
TRBJ2-1 | . | 13 | TRBD2 | TRBV29-1 | TGCAGCGTTGTAGCGGGAAGGTACAATGAGCAGTTCTTC | CSVVAGRYNEQFF
TRBJ2-3 | few | 16 | . | TRBV12-3/TRBV12-4 | TGTGCCAGCAGTAACAACCCGGGACTCCCCACAGATACGCAGTATTTT | CASSNNPGLPTDTQYF
TRBJ2-5 | . | 15 | . | TRBV29-1 | TGCAGCGTCGGGGGGCTTGGGCAGGGACAAGAGACCCAGTACTTC | CSVGGLGQGQETQYF
TRBJ1-2 | . | 18 | . | TRBV2 | TGTGCCAGCAGTGTGGCAGGCATCGTCGTCTCTACTAACTATGGCTACACCTTC | CASSVAGIVVSTNYGYTF
TRBJ2-7 | many | 14 | TRBD1 | TRBV7-9 | TGTGCCAGCAGTCCTCGGGACAGGGCCTACGAGCAGTACTTC | CASSPRDRAYEQYF
TRBJ2-7 | . | 14 | TRBD2 | TRBV7-9 | TGTGTCAGCAGCTCGGGACTAGCGGGAGCTCAGTTATACTTC | CVSSSGLAGAQLYF